This record looks at one T cell receptor beta chain sequence and its context. These data belong to a study of CD4 T cells in relation to SARS-CoV-2 and coronaviruses. The unexposed donors gave CD4+ T cells in about 2011-2019, prior to COVID-19. TCRdb keeps only in-frame clones here, not all; method: immunoSEQ multiplex PCR. In the table there are 65,000 or so clones, over 70% of which are singletons. Trimming left V 2 bases short and J 2 bases short, with 12 bases between. The CDR3 is 15 residues long. In germline, CDR1 is KGHSH, CDR2 LQKENI. Sequenced input: memory CD4+ T cells from PBMCs. The chain joins TRBV18 to TRBJ1-1; D is possibly TRBD1 (6 bases). The clonotype originates from a human donor in good health. The CDR3 loop reads CASSPNVGTNTEAFF. The DNA for the CDR3 is TGTGCCAGCTCACCAAACGTAGGGACAAACACTGAAGCTTTCTTT. Full variable domain (missing parts from reference TRBV18 and TRBJ1-1): NAGVMQNPRHLVRRRGQEARLRCSPMKGHSHVYWYRQLPEEGLKFMVYLQKENIIDESGMPKERFSAEFPKEGPSILRIQQVVRGDSAAYFCASSPNVGTNTEAFFGQGTRLTVV.